These 9 T cell receptor beta chains originate from one sample sequenced in a study of T cell clones after liver transplantation. Profiled with immunoSEQ multiplex PCR; TCRdb holds only in-frame clones, not every one. The sample lists tens of thousands of clones, 70% to 80% occurring once. Sample: CD4+ T cells from blood, taken at the approximately 15-month timepoint. The receptors stem from a human patient who received a liver transplant. Some T cells could come from the graft donor.

The rearrangement joins TRBV2 to TRBJ2-5, with TRBD2 as a possible D gene (6 bases). This CDR3 has 15 residues. Germline V gives CDR1 SNHLY, CDR2 FYNNEI. V dropped 3 bases and J dropped 5 bases, with 16 bases sitting between them. CDR3 sequence reads: CASSDTGLAGETQYF. The CDR3 coding sequence is TGTGCCAGCAGTGATACGGGACTTGCCGGGGAGACCCAGTACTTC.

The chain carries TRBV19 and TRBJ1-2; D unclear. The germline CDR1 and CDR2 sequences are LNHDA and SQIVND (reference sequence). The CDR3 totals 15 residues. With 3 bases removed from V and 2 bases from J, the gap between germline ends came to 13 bases. The DNA for the CDR3 is TGTGCCAGTAGTATCGGCCTCGGACGGAACTATGGCTACACCTTC. Encoded protein: CASSIGLGRNYGYTF. The full variable domain, in which reference TRBV19 and TRBJ1-2 provide the parts outside the CDR3, is DGGITQSPKYLFRKEGQNVTLSCEQNLNHDAMYWYRQDPGQGLRLIYYSQIVNDFQKGDIAEGYSVSREKKESFPLTVTSAQKNPTAFYLCASSIGLGRNYGYTFGSGTRLTVV.

There are many counts of this clone. The V call is TRBV19, the J call TRBJ1-6; the match to TRBD1 covers 7 bases. Trimming cost V 3 bases and J 7 bases; bases outside gene matches: 3. Germline V CDR1 and CDR2: LNHDA, SQIVND (reference sequence). This CDR3 comprises 14 residues. The CDR3 sequence: CASSINRGNSPLHF. The CDR3 DNA is TGTGCCAGTAGTATTAACAGGGGAAATTCACCCCTCCACTTT.

This clone was recorded once. The chain uses TRBV13 and TRBJ2-1, with 7 positions matching TRBD1. The germline gives CDR1 PRHDT, CDR2 FYEKMQ (reference sequence). The CDR3 length is 16 residues. The junction had 9 bases not matched to a gene; V was cut back by 5 bases and J by 2 bases. CDR3 in amino acids: CASSETGTVTYNEQFF. The CDR3 DNA reads TGTGCCAGCAGCGAGACCGGGACAGTAACCTACAATGAGCAGTTCTTC.

The chain joins TRBV28 to TRBJ1-5, with 8 bases identical to TRBD1. Germline V gives CDR1 MDHEN, CDR2 SYDVKM. CDR3 length: 16 amino acids. V dropped 7 bases and J dropped 3; count of bases not matched to a gene: 11. This CDR3 reads CASKSGQGEVNQPQHF. CDR3 nucleotides: TGTGCCAGCAAGTCAGGACAGGGTGAGGTCAATCAGCCCCAGCATTTT.

CDR3 protein: CASSQDPSYSGNTIYF. The CDR3 coding sequence is TGCGCCAGCAGCCAAGATCCATCTTACTCTGGAAACACCATATATTTT. J is TRBJ1-3 and V is TRBV4-3, with D unclear. This CDR3 is 16 amino acids long. The V gene lost 0 bases and the J gene lost 0 bases, with 9 bases spanning the gap. Germline values: CDR1 LGHNA, CDR2 YSLEER.

The chain links TRBV7-2 to TRBJ1-1, with TRBD1 matching 7 bases. The germline V gene has CDR1 SGHTA and CDR2 FQGNSA. The ends lost 4 bases at V and 7 bases at J; junction bases unmatched: 6. The CDR3 covers 13 residues. The CDR3 coding sequence is TGTGCCAGCAGCTCCCCGGGACAGCGTGAAGCTTTCTTT. Protein sequence: CASSSPGQREAFF.

The chain uses TRBV11-2 and TRBJ2-7, with D unclear. The V gene lost 5 bases and the J gene lost 1 base, with 12 bases spanning the gap. Germline V gene sequence: CDR1 SGHAT, CDR2 FQNNGV. CDR3 length equals 14 residues. The chain's CDR3 is CASSPVSGSYEQYV. The CDR3 DNA reads TGTGCCAGCAGCCCTGTTTCCGGGTCCTACGAGCAGTACGTC.

The chain is built from TRBV4-3 and TRBJ2-1; TRBD1 might be the D (8 bases). CDR1 is LGHNA and CDR2 is YSLEER in the germline V gene. The CDR3 sequence is 15 residues long. V lost 1 base and J 7 bases, leaving 14 bases between the germline ends. DNA for the CDR3: TGCGCCAGCAGCCAAGGACAGGGGAGGGGGAATGAGCAGTTCTTC. Residues: CASSQGQGRGNEQFF.